This TCR beta chain came from a study of monozygotic twins with inflammatory bowel disease. No sorting of T cells preceded isolation of total RNA from whole blood. CDR3 size: 13 residues. Looked up from germline, CDR1 is MNHNS and CDR2 is SASEGT. Template switching incorporated UMIs with a 6-nucleotide sample barcode. PCR of TCRalpha and TCRbeta cDNA was nested, with two rounds of about 17 and 10 cycles. TCRdb processed the 5' RACE reads again and assigns one entry to each CDR3 protein, with no DNA. The sample is made up of around 380,000 distinct CDR3 sequences, and the top ten hold around 2.3% of it.

The source of this sequence is a human donor with ulcerative colitis or Crohn's disease, or a healthy co-twin of an affected twin (not recorded which). The sequenced material came from blood. This chain links TRBV6-1 with TRBJ2-3. The CDR3 region is CASSERGPDTQYF.